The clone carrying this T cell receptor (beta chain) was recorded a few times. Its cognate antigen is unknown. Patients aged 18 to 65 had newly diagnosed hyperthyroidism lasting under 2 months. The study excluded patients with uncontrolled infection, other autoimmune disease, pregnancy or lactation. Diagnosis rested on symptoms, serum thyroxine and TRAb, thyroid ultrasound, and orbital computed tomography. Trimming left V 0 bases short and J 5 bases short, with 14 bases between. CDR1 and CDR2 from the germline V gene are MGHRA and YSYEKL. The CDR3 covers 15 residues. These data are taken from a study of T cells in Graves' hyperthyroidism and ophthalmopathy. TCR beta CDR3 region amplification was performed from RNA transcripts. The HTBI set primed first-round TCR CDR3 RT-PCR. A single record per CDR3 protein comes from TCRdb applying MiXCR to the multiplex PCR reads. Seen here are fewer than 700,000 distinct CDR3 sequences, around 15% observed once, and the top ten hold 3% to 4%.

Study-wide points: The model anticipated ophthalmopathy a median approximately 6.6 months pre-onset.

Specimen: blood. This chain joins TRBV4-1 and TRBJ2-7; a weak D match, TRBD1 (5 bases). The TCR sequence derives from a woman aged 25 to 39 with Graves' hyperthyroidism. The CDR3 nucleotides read TGCGCCAGCAGCCAAGACCCGATCCAAGGGGACGAGCAGTACTTC. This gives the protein CASSQDPIQGDEQYF.